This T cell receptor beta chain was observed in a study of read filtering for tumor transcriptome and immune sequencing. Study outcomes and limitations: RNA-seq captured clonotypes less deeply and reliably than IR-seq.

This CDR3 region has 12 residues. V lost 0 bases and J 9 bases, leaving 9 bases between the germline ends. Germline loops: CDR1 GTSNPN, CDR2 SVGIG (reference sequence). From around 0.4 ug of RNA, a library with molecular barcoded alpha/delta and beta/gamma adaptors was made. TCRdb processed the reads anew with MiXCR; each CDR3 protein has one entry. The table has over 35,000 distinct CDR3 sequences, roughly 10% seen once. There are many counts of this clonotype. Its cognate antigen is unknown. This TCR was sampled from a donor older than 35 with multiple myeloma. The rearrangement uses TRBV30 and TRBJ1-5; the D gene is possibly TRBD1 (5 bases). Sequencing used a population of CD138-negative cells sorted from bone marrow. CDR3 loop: CAWSVPGGPQHF. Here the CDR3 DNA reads TGTGCCTGGAGTGTCCCCGGGGGGCCCCAGCATTTT.